Listed below are T cell receptor beta chains from one sample, sequenced in a study of neurological immune-mediated disorders. One entry per CDR3 protein results from TCRdb running MiXCR on the 5' RACE reads. The data show tens of thousands of distinct CDR3 sequences, 6% to 8.5% seen once. The specimen was PBMCs. These receptors all come from a woman aged 35 to 49 in good health. Each CDR3 is given with its conserved first and last residue. A D gene is named only where the DNA matches it firmly. The size of a clone is reported for some rows only, either as once, few or many, or as a class for expanded clones.

>TRBJ1-5|NA|TRBV5-1|NA
CASSLGSNQHQHF
TGCGCCAGCAGCTTGGGGAGCAATCAACACCAGCATTTT
>TRBJ1-3|many|TRBV12-3/TRBV12-4|NA
CASSLSQGDTIYF
TGTGCCAGCAGTTTATCCCAGGGAGACACCATATATTTT
>TRBJ1-1|many|TRBV15|NA
CATWGRIIRGTEAFF
TGTGCCACCTGGGGCAGGATAATACGGGGCACTGAAGCTTTCTTT
>TRBJ1-3|many|TRBV12-3/TRBV12-4|NA
CASSLKGGGSGNTIYF
TGTGCCAGCAGTTTAAAAGGAGGGGGGTCCGGAAACACCATATATTTT
>TRBJ2-5|many|TRBV11-2|NA
CASSSRLRETQYF
TGTGCCAGCAGCAGTAGGTTGAGGGAGACCCAGTACTTC
>TRBJ2-2|medium-sized|TRBV5-1|TRBD2
CASSLESGSWTGELFF
TGCGCCAGCAGCTTGGAAAGCGGGAGTTGGACCGGGGAGCTGTTTTTT
>TRBJ2-7|many|TRBV27|TRBD2
CASSTGLADSYEQYF
TGTGCCAGCAGCACGGGACTAGCGGACTCCTACGAGCAGTACTTC
>TRBJ2-3|many|TRBV9|NA
CASSVVGFADTQYF
TGTGCCAGCAGCGTAGTGGGTTTCGCAGATACGCAGTATTTT
>TRBJ2-1|many|TRBV20-1|TRBD2
CSAGLAGVKMKQFF
TGCAGTGCGGGACTAGCGGGAGTTAAGATGAAGCAGTTCTTC
>TRBJ2-4|many|TRBV4-1|NA
CASSRGTEDKNIQYF
TGCGCCAGCAGCCGCGGGACGGAGGACAAAAACATTCAGTACTTC
>TRBJ2-2|many|TRBV6-2/TRBV6-3|NA
CASSWNTGELFF
TGTGCCAGCAGTTGGAACACCGGGGAGCTGTTTTTT
>TRBJ1-4|many|TRBV6-5|TRBD1
CASSSADRDEKLFF
TGTGCCAGCAGTTCCGCGGACAGGGACGAAAAACTGTTTTTT
>TRBJ2-3|many|TRBV11-3|NA
CASSLDPRDTQYF
TGTGCCAGCAGCTTAGATCCACGAGATACGCAGTATTTT
>TRBJ1-5|many|TRBV15|NA
CAILWGLSGWEPQHF
TGTGCCATCCTGTGGGGGCTTTCGGGATGGGAGCCCCAGCATTTT
>TRBJ2-1|many|TRBV6-5|TRBD1
CASSYGGQRYNEQFF
TGTGCCAGCAGTTACGGGGGACAGCGATACAATGAGCAGTTCTTC
>TRBJ2-2|many|TRBV20-1|NA
CSARKQGYTGELFF
TGCAGTGCTAGAAAGCAGGGTTACACCGGGGAGCTGTTTTTT
>TRBJ2-7|many|TRBV5-6|NA
CASSLGRLAFFYEQYF
TGTGCCAGCAGCTTGGGAAGATTAGCGTTTTTCTACGAGCAGTACTTC
>TRBJ1-2|many|TRBV5-5|NA
CASNRPGGGYGYTF
TGTGCCAGCAACCGACCGGGCGGCGGCTATGGCTACACCTTC
>TRBJ2-3|NA|TRBV5-3|NA
CARSSALRTDTQYF
TGTGCCAGAAGCTCCGCTTTGAGGACAGATACGCAGTATTTT
>TRBJ1-2|many|TRBV12-3/TRBV12-4|NA
CASSYGSNRAYGYTF
TGTGCCAGCAGTTACGGGAGTAACAGGGCCTATGGCTACACCTTC
>TRBJ1-3|many|TRBV6-2/TRBV6-3|NA
CASRRPLSGNTIYF
TGTGCCAGCAGGAGGCCTCTCTCTGGAAACACCATATATTTT
>TRBJ2-2|many|TRBV3-1|NA
CASSQDEGRALFF
TGTGCCAGCAGCCAAGATGAGGGTCGAGCGCTGTTTTTT
>TRBJ2-5|few|TRBV3-1|NA
CASSQELGQETQYF
TGTGCCAGCAGCCAAGAGCTGGGGCAAGAGACCCAGTACTTC
>TRBJ1-2|many|TRBV20-1|NA
CSATKDSLGNYGYTF
TGCAGTGCGACCAAGGACAGTTTGGGCAACTATGGCTACACCTTC
>TRBJ2-3|many|TRBV18|TRBD1
CASSSTGGLPDTQYF
TGTGCCAGCTCATCAACAGGGGGCCTCCCAGATACGCAGTATTTT
>TRBJ2-3|NA|TRBV7-9|NA
CVSSLEQGSTDTQYF
TGTGTCAGCAGCTTAGAGCAGGGGTCTACAGATACGCAGTATTTT
>TRBJ1-2|many|TRBV5-1|TRBD1
CASSLEGTGYGYTF
TGCGCCAGCAGCTTGGAGGGGACAGGGTATGGCTACACCTTC
>TRBJ2-2|many|TRBV3-1|NA
CASSSGNTGELFF
TGTGCCAGCAGCTCAGGGAACACCGGGGAGCTGTTTTTT
>TRBJ2-1|many|TRBV3-1|TRBD2
CASSLGLAGGNEQFF
TGTGCCAGCAGCCTCGGACTAGCGGGAGGGAATGAGCAGTTCTTC
>TRBJ1-2|many|TRBV5-1|TRBD1
CASSPFPGTVPGGYTF
TGCGCCAGCAGCCCATTCCCCGGGACAGTTCCGGGCGGCTACACCTTC
>TRBJ2-1|many|TRBV11-3|TRBD2
CASSLSGGAFYNEQFF
TGTGCCAGCAGCTTGAGCGGGGGGGCATTCTACAATGAGCAGTTCTTC
>TRBJ2-1|many|TRBV14|TRBD2
CASSPLAGGINEQFF
TGTGCCAGCAGCCCTTTAGCGGGAGGGATAAATGAGCAGTTCTTC
>TRBJ1-5|many|TRBV7-2|TRBD1
CASSFGGTASNQPQHF
TGTGCCAGCAGCTTTGGTGGGACAGCTAGCAATCAGCCCCAGCATTTT
>TRBJ2-3|many|TRBV14|NA
CASSPQGVLTDTQYF
TGTGCCAGCAGCCCACAGGGTGTCCTCACAGATACGCAGTATTTT
>TRBJ2-5|many|TRBV10-3|NA
CAIRRSLEGETQYF
TGTGCCATCAGACGTAGTCTAGAGGGTGAGACCCAGTACTTC
>TRBJ2-2|many|TRBV7-3|NA
CASSFFSTQTGELFF
TGTGCCAGCAGCTTTTTCTCAACTCAGACCGGGGAGCTGTTTTTT
>TRBJ2-7|many|TRBV5-1|TRBD1
CASSMGTGVYEQYF
TGCGCCAGCAGCATGGGGACAGGGGTCTACGAGCAGTACTTC
>TRBJ2-7|many|TRBV29-1|NA
CSVEGGTGAHEQYF
TGCAGCGTTGAAGGAGGAACGGGGGCGCACGAGCAGTACTTC
>TRBJ2-7|many|TRBV6-5|TRBD2
CASSYSTSGRAYEQYF
TGTGCCAGCAGTTACTCGACTAGCGGGAGGGCCTACGAGCAGTACTTC
>TRBJ2-5|NA|TRBV29-1|TRBD1
CSVEGQGKYQETQYF
TGCAGCGTTGAAGGACAGGGAAAGTACCAAGAGACCCAGTACTTC
>TRBJ1-1|many|TRBV7-9|NA
CASRIDGNTEAFF
TGTGCCAGCAGGATAGACGGGAACACTGAAGCTTTCTTT
>TRBJ1-5|many|TRBV4-1|NA
CASSQEWQGYQPQHF
TGCGCCAGCAGCCAAGAATGGCAGGGATATCAGCCCCAGCATTTT
>TRBJ2-1|many|TRBV7-9|NA
CASSPGLANDEQFF
TGTGCCAGCAGCCCGGGACTCGCCAACGATGAGCAGTTCTTC
>TRBJ2-3|many|TRBV20-1|TRBD2
CSLSGVTDTQYF
TGCAGTCTCAGCGGGGTCACAGATACGCAGTATTTT
>TRBJ2-1|many|TRBV7-2|NA
CASSYRVGEQFF
TGTGCCAGCAGCTACAGGGTCGGGGAGCAGTTCTTC
>TRBJ2-5|many|TRBV2|NA
CASSASGETQYF
TGTGCCAGCAGCGCCTCAGGAGAGACCCAGTACTTC
>TRBJ2-1|many|TRBV5-1|NA
CASSLEGGTYNEQFF
TGCGCCAGCAGCTTGGAGGGCGGTACCTACAATGAGCAGTTCTTC
>TRBJ2-2|few|TRBV27|NA
CASSRGGTGELFF
TGTGCCAGCAGCAGGGGTGGGACCGGGGAGCTGTTTTTT
>TRBJ2-3|many|TRBV5-1|NA
CASSSGTISDTQYF
TGCGCCAGCAGCTCCGGGACAATCAGTGATACGCAGTATTTT
>TRBJ1-2|many|TRBV5-1|NA
CASSLTGGPQPLYGYTF
TGCGCCAGCAGCTTGACCGGGGGCCCTCAGCCCCTCTATGGCTACACCTTC
>TRBJ2-5|many|TRBV7-2|NA
CASSSGPGTQYF
TGTGCCAGCAGTTCCGGGCCGGGGACCCAGTACTTC
>TRBJ2-7|many|TRBV7-3|TRBD2
CASSPSGYEQYF
TGTGCCAGCTCGCCTAGCGGCTACGAGCAGTACTTC
>TRBJ2-1|many|TRBV6-5|TRBD1
CASSYRTGFGNEQFF
TGTGCCAGCAGTTACAGGACAGGGTTCGGAAATGAGCAGTTCTTC
>TRBJ1-1|many|TRBV6-5|NA
CASSYSKAANTEAFF
TGTGCCAGCAGTTACTCGAAGGCAGCGAACACTGAAGCTTTCTTT
>TRBJ2-2|many|TRBV29-1|NA
CSVTTGRNTGELFF
TGCAGCGTTACGACAGGTCGGAACACCGGGGAGCTGTTTTTT
>TRBJ2-3|many|TRBV10-3|TRBD2
CAISEPTSETTDTQYF
TGTGCCATCAGTGAGCCAACTAGCGAAACCACAGATACGCAGTATTTT
>TRBJ2-2|many|TRBV4-1|TRBD2
CASSQGQLAYTGELFF
TGCGCCAGCAGCCAAGGACAACTAGCGTACACCGGGGAGCTGTTTTTT